This TCR beta chain was observed in a study of blood T cell repertoires in COVID-19. Turning to the study itself: COVID-19 samples, acute and convalescent, were from the United States, Italy and Spain. Nucleic acid was either cDNA or gDNA, and it came from T cells, B-cell-depleted T cells, or PBMCs.

This table comes from immunoSEQ multiplex PCR, and its TCRdb copy is limited to in-frame clones, with some not included. The repertoire holds about 260,000 clones, just under 85% seen once, with 1.5% to 2% in the top ten. The CDR3 has 17 residues. Trimming removed 0 bases at V and 0 bases at J, with 11 bases between. The germline gives CDR1 LGHDT, CDR2 YNNKEL (reference sequence). The gene calls are TRBV3-1 (or the pseudogene TRBV3-2) and TRBJ2-2; D might be TRBD2 (6 bases). The specimen sequenced was peripheral blood. The sequence was obtained from an elderly woman with acute or convalescent COVID-19. The CDR3 DNA reads TGTGCCAGCAGCCAAGAGAGGGTAGCGGCGAACACCGGGGAGCTGTTTTTT. It translates to CASSQERVAANTGELFF.